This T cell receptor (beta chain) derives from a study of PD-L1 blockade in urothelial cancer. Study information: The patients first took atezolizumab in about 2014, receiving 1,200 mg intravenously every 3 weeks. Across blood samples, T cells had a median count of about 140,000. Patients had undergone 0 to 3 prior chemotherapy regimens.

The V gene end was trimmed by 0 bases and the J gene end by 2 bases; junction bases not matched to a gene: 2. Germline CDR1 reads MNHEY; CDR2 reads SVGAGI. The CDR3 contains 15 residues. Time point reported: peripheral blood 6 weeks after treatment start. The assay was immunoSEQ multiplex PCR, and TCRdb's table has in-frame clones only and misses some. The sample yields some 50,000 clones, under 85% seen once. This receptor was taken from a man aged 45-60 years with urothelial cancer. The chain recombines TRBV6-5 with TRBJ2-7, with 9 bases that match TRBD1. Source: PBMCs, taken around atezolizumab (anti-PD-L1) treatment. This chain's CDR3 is CASSYSRDRAYEQYF. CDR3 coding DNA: TGTGCCAGCAGTTACTCTCGGGACAGGGCCTACGAGCAGTACTTC.